The text below deals with one TCR beta chain. Original analysis: Reference gene primer amplification yielded estimated nucleated cell counts. TCRdb keeps only in-frame clones here, not all; method: immunoSEQ multiplex PCR. V and J calls and clone size are as listed in that table; D and trimming were resolved from the DNA. The profile shows about 95,000 clones, approximately 84% of them singletons. This sample stems from a study of blood T cell repertoires in COVID-19. Study-level background: COVID-19 samples collected from the United States, Italy and Spain covered acute and convalescent phases. Nucleic acid was either cDNA or gDNA, and it came from T cells, B-cell-depleted T cells, or PBMCs.

With V trimmed by 4 bases and J by 0 bases, 8 bases remained unmatched. The CDR3 totals 16 residues. The germline V gene has CDR1 SGHDT and CDR2 YYEEEE. The receptor comes from an elderly man with active or convalescent COVID-19. This chain links TRBV5-6 with TRBJ2-5, with 8 bases lining up with TRBD2. The sequenced sample was peripheral blood. The DNA for the CDR3 is TGTGCCAGCAGCCTCGGGGTAGCGGGATACCAAGAGACCCAGTACTTC. It codes for CASSLGVAGYQETQYF. Based on the CDR3 plus reference TRBV5-6 and TRBJ2-5, the full variable domain is DAGVTQSPTHLIKTRGQQVTLRCSPKSGHDTVSWYQQALGQGPQFIFQYYEEEERQRGNFPDRFSGHQFPNYSSELNVNALLLGDSALYLCASSLGVAGYQETQYFGPGTRLLVL.